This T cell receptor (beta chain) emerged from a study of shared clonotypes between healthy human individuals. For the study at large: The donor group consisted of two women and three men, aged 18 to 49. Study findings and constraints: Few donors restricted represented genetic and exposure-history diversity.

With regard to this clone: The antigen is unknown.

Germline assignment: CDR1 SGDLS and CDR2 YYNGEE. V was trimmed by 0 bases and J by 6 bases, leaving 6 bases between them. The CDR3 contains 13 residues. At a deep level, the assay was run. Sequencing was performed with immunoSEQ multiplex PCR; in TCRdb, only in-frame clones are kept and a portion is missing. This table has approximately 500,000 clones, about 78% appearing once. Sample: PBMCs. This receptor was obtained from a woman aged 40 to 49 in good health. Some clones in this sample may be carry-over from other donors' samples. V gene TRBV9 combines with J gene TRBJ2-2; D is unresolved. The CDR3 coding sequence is TGTGCCAGCAGCGTAGGAGTGCCCGGGGAGCTGTTTTTT. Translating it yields CASSVGVPGELFF.